This T cell receptor (beta chain) derives from a study of blood T cell repertoires in COVID-19. Study at large: Spain, Italy and the United States supplied samples that represented acute and convalescent COVID-19. PBMCs, B-cell-depleted T cells, or T cells were the source of the cDNA or gDNA that made up the material.

The germline V gene encodes CDR1 SEHNR and CDR2 FQNEAQ (reference sequence). CDR3 length: 15 amino acids. V was clipped by 3 bases and J by 5 bases; unmatched bases: 4. Original handling: Amplifying reference gene primers gave estimates of nucleated cell counts. Only in-frame clones appear in the TCRdb table, and some are missing; sequencing was by immunoSEQ multiplex PCR. V and J calls and clone size are those listed in that table; D and trimming were worked out from the DNA. This table has 110,000 to 150,000 clones, roughly four fifths appearing once. This rearrangement joins TRBV7-9 to TRBJ1-4; TRBD1 aligns across 9 bases. The TCR was taken from an elderly woman in a cohort sampled during active or convalescent COVID-19. Sequenced: peripheral blood. CDR3 in DNA: TGTGCCAGCAGCTTCTACAGGGGGCAGAATGAAAAACTGTTTTTT. Translating it yields CASSFYRGQNEKLFF.